The clone carrying this T cell receptor (beta chain) was seen a single time. This entry belongs to a study of blood T cell repertoires in COVID-19. The overall study: Acute and convalescent COVID-19 specimens originated in the United States, Italy and Spain. Sample material is recorded as cDNA or gDNA derived from T cells, B-cell-depleted T cells, or PBMCs.

The CDR3 contains 16 residues. J lost 7 bases, V lost 2 bases, and 13 bases had no gene match. In germline, CDR1 is MGHRA, CDR2 YSYEKL. Source study methods: Estimates of nucleated cell counts were drawn from the amplification of reference gene primers. The repertoire was sequenced with immunoSEQ multiplex PCR; TCRdb's copy has only in-frame clones and lacks some. The V and J calls and clone size are taken from that table; D and trimming were inferred from the DNA. Seen here are 55,000 to 85,000 clones, around 80% observed once, and the top ten hold about 25%. This sequence was found in a man aged 55 to 70 with active or convalescent COVID-19. The sequenced material came from peripheral blood. The chain is built from TRBV4-1 and TRBJ1-2, with 7 bases lining up with TRBD1. DNA for the CDR3: TGCGCCAGCAGCCAACACAGGGGTATGGTTCTTGTTGGCTACACCTTC. Residues: CASSQHRGMVLVGYTF.